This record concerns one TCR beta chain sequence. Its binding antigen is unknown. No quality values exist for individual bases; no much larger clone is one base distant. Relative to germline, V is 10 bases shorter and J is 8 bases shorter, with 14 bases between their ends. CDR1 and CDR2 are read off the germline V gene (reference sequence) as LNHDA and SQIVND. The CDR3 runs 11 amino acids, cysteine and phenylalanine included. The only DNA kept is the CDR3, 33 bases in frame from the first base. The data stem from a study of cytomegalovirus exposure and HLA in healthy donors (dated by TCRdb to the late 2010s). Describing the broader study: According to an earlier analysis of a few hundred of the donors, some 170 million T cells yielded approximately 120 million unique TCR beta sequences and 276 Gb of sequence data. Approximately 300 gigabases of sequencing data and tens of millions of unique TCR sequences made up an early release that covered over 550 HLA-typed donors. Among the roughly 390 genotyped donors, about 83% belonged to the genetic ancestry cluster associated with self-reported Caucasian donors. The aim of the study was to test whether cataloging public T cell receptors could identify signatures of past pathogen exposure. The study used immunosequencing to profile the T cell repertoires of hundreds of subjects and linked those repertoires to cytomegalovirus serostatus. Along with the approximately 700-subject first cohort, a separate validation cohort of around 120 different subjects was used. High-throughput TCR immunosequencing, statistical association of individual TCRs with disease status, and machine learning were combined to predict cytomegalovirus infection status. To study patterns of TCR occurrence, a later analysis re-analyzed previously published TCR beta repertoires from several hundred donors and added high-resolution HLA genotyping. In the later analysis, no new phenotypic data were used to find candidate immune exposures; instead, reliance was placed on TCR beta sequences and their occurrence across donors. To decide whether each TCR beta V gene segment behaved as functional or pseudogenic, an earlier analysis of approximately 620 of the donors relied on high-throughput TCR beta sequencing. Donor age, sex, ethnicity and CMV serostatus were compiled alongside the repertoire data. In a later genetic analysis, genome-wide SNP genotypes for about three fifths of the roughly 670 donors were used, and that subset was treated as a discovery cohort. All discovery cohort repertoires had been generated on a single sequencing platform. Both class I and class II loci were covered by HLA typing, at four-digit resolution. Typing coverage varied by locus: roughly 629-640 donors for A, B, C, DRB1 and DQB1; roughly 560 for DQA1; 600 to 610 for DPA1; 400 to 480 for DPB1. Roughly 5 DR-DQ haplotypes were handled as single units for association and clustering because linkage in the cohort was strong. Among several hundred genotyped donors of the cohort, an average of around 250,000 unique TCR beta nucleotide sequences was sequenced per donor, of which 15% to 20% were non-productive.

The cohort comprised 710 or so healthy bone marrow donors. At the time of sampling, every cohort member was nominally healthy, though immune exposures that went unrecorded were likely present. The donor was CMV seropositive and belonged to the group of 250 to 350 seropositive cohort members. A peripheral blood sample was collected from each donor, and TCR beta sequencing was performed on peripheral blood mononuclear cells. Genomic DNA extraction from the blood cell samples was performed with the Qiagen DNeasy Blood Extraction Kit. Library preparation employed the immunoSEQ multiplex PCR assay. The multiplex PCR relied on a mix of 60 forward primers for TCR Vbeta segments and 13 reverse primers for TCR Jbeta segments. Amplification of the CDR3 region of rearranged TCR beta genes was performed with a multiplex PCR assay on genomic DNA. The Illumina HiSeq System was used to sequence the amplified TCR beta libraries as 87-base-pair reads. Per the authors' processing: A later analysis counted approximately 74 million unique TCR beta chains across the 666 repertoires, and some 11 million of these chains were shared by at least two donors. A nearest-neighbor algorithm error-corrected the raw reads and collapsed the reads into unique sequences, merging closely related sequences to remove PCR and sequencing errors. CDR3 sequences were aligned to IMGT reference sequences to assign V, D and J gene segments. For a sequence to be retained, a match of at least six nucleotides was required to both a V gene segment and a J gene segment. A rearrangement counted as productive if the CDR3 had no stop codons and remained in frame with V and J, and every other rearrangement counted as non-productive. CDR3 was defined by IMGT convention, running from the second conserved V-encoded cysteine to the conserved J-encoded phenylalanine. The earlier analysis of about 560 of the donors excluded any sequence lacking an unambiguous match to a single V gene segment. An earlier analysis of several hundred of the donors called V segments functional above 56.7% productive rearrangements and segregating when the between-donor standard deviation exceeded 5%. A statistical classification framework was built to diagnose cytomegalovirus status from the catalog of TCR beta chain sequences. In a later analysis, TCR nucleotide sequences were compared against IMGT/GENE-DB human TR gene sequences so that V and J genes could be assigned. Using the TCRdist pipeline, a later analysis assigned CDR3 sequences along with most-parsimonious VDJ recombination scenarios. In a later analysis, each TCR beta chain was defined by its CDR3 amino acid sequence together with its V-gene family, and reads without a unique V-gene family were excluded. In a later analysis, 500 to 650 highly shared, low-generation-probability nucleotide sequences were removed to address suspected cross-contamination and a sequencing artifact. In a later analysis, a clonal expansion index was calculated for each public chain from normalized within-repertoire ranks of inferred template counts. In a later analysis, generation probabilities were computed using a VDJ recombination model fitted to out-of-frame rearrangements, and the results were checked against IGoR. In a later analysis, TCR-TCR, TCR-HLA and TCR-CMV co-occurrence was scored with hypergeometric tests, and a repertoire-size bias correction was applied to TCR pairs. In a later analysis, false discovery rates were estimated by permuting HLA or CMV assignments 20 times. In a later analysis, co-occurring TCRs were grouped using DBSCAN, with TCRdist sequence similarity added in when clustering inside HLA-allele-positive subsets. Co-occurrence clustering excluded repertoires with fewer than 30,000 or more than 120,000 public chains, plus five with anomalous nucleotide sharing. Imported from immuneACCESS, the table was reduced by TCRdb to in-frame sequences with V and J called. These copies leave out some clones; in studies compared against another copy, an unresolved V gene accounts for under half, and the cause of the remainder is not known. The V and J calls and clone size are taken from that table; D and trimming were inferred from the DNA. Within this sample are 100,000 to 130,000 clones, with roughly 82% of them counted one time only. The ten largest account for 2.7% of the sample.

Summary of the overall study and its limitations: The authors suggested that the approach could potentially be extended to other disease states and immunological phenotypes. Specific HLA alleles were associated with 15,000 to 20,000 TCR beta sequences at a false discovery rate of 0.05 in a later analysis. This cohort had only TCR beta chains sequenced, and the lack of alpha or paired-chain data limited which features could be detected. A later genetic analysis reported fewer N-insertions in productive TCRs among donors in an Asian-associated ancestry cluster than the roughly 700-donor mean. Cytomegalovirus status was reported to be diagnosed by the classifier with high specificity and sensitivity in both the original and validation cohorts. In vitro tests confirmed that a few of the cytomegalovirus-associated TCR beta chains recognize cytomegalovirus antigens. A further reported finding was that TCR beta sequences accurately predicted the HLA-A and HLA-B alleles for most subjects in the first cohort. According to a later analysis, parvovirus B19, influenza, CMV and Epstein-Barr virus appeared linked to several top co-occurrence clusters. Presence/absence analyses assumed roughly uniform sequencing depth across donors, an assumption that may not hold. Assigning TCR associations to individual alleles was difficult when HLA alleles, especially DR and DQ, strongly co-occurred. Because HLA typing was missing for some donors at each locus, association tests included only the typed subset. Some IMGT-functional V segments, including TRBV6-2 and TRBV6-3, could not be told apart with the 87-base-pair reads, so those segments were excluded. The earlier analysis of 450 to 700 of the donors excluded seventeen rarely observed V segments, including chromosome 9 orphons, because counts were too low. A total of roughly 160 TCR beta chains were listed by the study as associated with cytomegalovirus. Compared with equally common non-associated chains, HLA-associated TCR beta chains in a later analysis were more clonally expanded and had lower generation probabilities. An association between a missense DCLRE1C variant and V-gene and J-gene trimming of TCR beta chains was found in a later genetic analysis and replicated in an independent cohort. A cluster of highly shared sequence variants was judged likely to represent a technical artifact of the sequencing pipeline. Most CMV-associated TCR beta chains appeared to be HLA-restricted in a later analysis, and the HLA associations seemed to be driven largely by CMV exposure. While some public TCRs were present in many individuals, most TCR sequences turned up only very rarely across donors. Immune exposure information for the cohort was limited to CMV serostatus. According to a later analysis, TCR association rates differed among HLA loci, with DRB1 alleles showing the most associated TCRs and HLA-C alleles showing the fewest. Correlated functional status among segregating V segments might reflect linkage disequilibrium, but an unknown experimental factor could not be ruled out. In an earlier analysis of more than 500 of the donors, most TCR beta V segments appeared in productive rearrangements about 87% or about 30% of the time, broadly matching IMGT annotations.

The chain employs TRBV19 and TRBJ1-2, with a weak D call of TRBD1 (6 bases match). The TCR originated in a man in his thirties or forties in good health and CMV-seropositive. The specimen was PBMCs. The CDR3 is CATQGKRGYTF. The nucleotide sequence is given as TGTGCCACCCAGGGGAAAAGGGGCTACACCTTC.